Below, 7 T cell receptor beta chains from the same sample are listed, as sequenced in a study of blood T cell repertoires in COVID-19. Only in-frame clones appear in the TCRdb table, and some are missing; sequencing was by immunoSEQ multiplex PCR. The table lists approximately 300,000 clones, more than 90% of them singletons, with approximately 17% in the top ten. Sequencing was carried out using PBMCs or T cells enriched from blood (not recorded which). The origin of the receptors is a young woman who had recovered from COVID-19.

V is TRBV5-6 and J is TRBJ2-1; no reliable D call. V was clipped by 4 bases and J by 2 bases, with 16 bases between them. From germline, CDR1 is SGHDT and CDR2 YYEEEE. The CDR3 covers 16 residues. Here the CDR3 DNA reads TGTGCCAGCAGCCTAATAGAGGCTAAACCCTACAATGAGCAGTTCTTC. Its protein is CASSLIEAKPYNEQFF.

The genes are TRBV18 and TRBJ1-1, with 8 nucleotides matching TRBD1. The germline gives CDR1 KGHSH, CDR2 LQKENI. The junction had 6 bases not matched to a gene; V was cut back by 3 bases and J by 6 bases. CDR3 length: 14 residues. The CDR3 region has the DNA TGTGCCAGCTCACCCGATCAGGGGGCGGCTGAAGCTTTCTTT. Amino acids: CASSPDQGAAEAFF. The full variable domain, in which reference TRBV18 and TRBJ1-1 provide the parts outside the CDR3, is NAGVMQNPRHLVRRRGQEARLRCSPMKGHSHVYWYRQLPEEGLKFMVYLQKENIIDESGMPKERFSAEFPKEGPSILRIQQVVRGDSAAYFCASSPDQGAAEAFFGQGTRLTVV.

The chain uses TRBV19 and TRBJ2-2; 8 bases align to TRBD2. Germline V gene lookup returns CDR1 LNHDA and CDR2 SQIVND (reference sequence). V lost 1 base, J lost 2 bases, and 6 bases stayed unmatched. This CDR3 comprises 17 residues. CDR3 protein: CASSIVLAETNTGELFF. Here the CDR3 DNA reads TGTGCCAGTAGTATAGTACTAGCGGAGACAAACACCGGGGAGCTGTTTTTT.

CDR3 residues: CASRAPGLAIYNEQFF. CDR3 nucleotide sequence: TGTGCCAGCCGGGCCCCGGGACTAGCCATCTACAATGAGCAGTTCTTC. The chain recombines TRBV19 with TRBJ2-1; 9 bases align to TRBD2. The CDR3 sequence is 16 residues long. V lost 9 bases to trimming and J lost 3 bases; unmatched junction nucleotides: 12. Germline CDR1 is LNHDA and CDR2 is SQIVND (reference sequence). Full variable domain (remainder filled in from reference TRBV19 and TRBJ2-1): DGGITQSPKYLFRKEGQNVTLSCEQNLNHDAMYWYRQDPGQGLRLIYYSQIVNDFQKGDIAEGYSVSREKKESFPLTVTSAQKNPTAFYLCASRAPGLAIYNEQFFGPGTRLTVL.

V gene TRBV2 combines with J gene TRBJ1-2, with 9 bases fitting TRBD1. The germline V gene encodes CDR1 SNHLY and CDR2 FYNNEI. The CDR3 is 16 residues long. V lost 2 bases and J lost 5; bases outside the gene matches: 9. The CDR3 nucleotides read TGTGCCAGCAGTGAACGTGGCGGGACAGGGTGGTATGGCTACACCTTC. It specifies CASSERGGTGWYGYTF.

The chain combines TRBV5-8 with TRBJ2-3; 12 bases match TRBD2. Germline lookup yields CDR1 SGHTS and CDR2 YDEGEE. The V segment lost 7 bases and the J segment 0 bases; nucleotides outside the gene matches: 3. This CDR3 region has 15 residues. The CDR3 protein is CASLTSGGSTDTQYF. Written as DNA, the CDR3 is TGTGCCAGCTTGACTAGCGGGGGAAGCACAGATACGCAGTATTTT.

The chain is built from TRBV20-1 and TRBJ1-1; D call uncertain. Per the germline V gene, CDR1 is DFQATT and CDR2 is SNEGSKA (reference sequence). With 3 bases removed from V and 0 bases from J, the gap between germline ends came to 11 bases. This CDR3 spans 14 amino acids. Here the CDR3 DNA reads TGCAGTGCTAGTCTCCCCCCCTTGAACACTGAAGCTTTCTTT. Amino acids: CSASLPPLNTEAFF.